Reported below is one T cell receptor (beta chain). V was trimmed by 1 base and J by 3 bases, leaving 10 bases between them. Germline CDR1 SGHTA, CDR2 FQGNSA. The CDR3 contains 15 residues. The PCR had 60 Vbeta and 13 Jbeta primers. Clones were sequenced by immunoSEQ multiplex PCR, and TCRdb holds only the in-frame ones, with some missing. The sample has roughly 150,000 clones, about 70% seen once. The source of the sample is a study of cytomegalovirus exposure and HLA in healthy donors. The sequencing sample was made of PBMCs. This receptor was obtained from a man aged 55 to 70 in good health and CMV-seronegative. The rearrangement uses TRBV7-2 and TRBJ1-5, with D perhaps matching TRBD1 (6 bases). In DNA form, the CDR3 reads TGTGCCAGCAGCTTAGGGACAGCTTACAATCAGCCCCAGCATTTT. As protein: CASSLGTAYNQPQHF.